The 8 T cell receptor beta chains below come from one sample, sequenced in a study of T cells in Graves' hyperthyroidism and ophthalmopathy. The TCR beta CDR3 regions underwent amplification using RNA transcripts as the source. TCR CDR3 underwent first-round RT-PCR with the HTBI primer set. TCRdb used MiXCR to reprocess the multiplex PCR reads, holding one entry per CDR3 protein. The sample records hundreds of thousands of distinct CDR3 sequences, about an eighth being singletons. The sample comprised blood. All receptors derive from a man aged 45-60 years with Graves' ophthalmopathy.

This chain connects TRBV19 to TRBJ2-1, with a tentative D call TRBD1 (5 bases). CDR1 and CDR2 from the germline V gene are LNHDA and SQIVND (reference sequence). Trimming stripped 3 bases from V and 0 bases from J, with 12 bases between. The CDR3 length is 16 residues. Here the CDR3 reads CASSIQGSSSYNEQFF. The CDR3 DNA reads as TGTGCCAGTAGTATCCAGGGAAGTAGCTCCTACAATGAGCAGTTCTTC.

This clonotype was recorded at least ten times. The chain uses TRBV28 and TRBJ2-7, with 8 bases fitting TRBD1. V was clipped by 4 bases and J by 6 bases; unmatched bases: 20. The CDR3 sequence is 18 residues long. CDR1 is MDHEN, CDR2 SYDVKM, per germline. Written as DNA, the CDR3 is TGTGCCAGCAGTTCCCCAGGCACAGGGGGTGGCCACCTTGGCGAGCAGTACTTC. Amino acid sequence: CASSSPGTGGGHLGEQYF.

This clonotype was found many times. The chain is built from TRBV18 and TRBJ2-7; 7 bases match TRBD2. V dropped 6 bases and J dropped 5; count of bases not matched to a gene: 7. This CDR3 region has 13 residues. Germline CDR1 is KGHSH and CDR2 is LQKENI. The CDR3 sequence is CASSPGRINEQYF. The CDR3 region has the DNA TGTGCCAGCTCCCCCGGGAGGATCAACGAGCAGTACTTC.

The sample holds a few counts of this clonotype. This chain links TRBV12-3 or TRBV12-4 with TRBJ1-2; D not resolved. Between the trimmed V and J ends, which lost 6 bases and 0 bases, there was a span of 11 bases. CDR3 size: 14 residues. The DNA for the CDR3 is TGTGCCAGCAGGGCCGGGAGTTCTAACTATGGCTACACCTTC. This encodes CASRAGSSNYGYTF.

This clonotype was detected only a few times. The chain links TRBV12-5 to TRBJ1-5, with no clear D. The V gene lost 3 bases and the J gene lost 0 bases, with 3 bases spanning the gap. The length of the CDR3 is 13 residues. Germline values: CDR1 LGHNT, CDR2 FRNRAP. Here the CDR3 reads CASGFSSNQPQHF. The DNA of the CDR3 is TGTGCTAGTGGTTTCTCTAGCAATCAGCCCCAGCATTTT.

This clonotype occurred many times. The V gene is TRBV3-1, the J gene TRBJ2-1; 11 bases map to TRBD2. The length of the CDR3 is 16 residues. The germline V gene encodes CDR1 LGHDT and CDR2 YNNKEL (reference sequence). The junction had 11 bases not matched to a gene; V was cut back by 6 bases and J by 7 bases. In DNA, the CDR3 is TGTGCCAGCAGTCCCCCAGGACTAGCGGGCTGGAATGAGCAGTTCTTC. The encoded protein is CASSPPGLAGWNEQFF.

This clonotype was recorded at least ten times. The chain's CDR3 is CASSHREVSTEAFF. The CDR3 DNA sequence: TGTGCCAGCAGCCATCGGGAGGTCTCGACTGAAGCTTTCTTT. V usage is TRBV3-1 and J usage is TRBJ1-1; unclear D gene. Germline CDR1 and CDR2: LGHDT and YNNKEL (reference sequence). The CDR3 totals 14 residues. Deletions cut 3 bases from V and 5 bases from J, with 13 bases between.

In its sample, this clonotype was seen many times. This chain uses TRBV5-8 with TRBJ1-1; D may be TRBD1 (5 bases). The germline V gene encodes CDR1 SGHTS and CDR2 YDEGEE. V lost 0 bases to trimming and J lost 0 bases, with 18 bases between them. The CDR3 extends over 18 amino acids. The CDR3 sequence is CASSLVVLLGVVNTEAFF. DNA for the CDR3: TGTGCCAGCAGCTTGGTAGTGTTATTAGGGGTTGTGAACACTGAAGCTTTCTTT.